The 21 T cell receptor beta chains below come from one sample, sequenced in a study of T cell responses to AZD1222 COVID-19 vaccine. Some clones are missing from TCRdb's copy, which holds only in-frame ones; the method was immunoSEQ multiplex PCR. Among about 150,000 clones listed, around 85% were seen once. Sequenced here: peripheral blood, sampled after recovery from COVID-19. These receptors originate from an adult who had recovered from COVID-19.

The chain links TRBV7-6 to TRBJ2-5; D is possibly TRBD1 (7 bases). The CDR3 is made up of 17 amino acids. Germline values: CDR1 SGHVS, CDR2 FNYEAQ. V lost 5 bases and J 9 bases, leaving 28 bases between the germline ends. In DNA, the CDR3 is TGTGCCAGCAGCAGCTCACTCAGGGGGACTTCCGACGCGGCCCAGTACTTC. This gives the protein CASSSSLRGTSDAAQYF.

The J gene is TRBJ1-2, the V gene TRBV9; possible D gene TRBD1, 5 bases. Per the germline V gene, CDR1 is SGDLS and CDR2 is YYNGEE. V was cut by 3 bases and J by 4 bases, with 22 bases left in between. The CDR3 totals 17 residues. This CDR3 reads CASSEASLGGNLYGYTF. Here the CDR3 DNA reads TGTGCCAGCAGCGAGGCCTCGCTGGGGGGAAACCTCTATGGCTACACCTTC.

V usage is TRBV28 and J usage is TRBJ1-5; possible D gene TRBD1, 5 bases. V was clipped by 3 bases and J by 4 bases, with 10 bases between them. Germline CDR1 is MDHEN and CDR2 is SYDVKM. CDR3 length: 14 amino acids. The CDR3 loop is CASSLGQANQPQHF. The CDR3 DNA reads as TGTGCCAGCAGTTTGGGGCAGGCGAATCAGCCCCAGCATTTT.

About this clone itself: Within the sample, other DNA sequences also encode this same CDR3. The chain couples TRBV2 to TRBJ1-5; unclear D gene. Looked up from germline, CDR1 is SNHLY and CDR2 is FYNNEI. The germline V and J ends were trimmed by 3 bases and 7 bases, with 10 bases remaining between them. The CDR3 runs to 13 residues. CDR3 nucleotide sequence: TGTGCCAGCAGTGAGGAAGGAATCCAGCCCCAGCATTTT. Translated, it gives CASSEEGIQPQHF.

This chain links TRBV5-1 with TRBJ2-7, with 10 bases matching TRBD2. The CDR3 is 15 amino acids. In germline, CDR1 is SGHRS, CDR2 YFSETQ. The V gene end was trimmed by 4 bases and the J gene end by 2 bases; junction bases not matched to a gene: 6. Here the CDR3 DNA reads TGCGCCAGCAGCGCCGGGACTAGCGAAGCCTACGAGCAGTACTTC. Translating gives CASSAGTSEAYEQYF.

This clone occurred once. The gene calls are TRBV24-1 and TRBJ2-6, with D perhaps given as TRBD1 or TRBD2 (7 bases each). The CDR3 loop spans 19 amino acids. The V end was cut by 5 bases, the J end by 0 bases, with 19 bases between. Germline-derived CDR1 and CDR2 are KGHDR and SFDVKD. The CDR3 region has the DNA TGTGCCACCAGTGGGGGGGGGAGGGACAGAGACTCTGGGGCCAACGTCCTGACTTTC. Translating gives CATSGGGRDRDSGANVLTF.

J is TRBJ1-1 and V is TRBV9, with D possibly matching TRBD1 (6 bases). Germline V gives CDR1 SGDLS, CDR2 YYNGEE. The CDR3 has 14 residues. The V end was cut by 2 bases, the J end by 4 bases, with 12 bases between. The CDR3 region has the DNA TGTGCCAGCAGCGTCAGGGGCGTCGGCACTGAAGCTTTCTTT. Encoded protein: CASSVRGVGTEAFF.

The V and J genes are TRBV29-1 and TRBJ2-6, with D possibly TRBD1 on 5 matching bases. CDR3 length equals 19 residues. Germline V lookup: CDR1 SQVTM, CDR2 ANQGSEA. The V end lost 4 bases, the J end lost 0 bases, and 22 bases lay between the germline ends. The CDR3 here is CSVVGQGQPHSSGANVLTF. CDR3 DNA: TGCAGCGTTGTAGGACAAGGGCAACCCCACAGCTCTGGGGCCAACGTCCTGACTTTC.

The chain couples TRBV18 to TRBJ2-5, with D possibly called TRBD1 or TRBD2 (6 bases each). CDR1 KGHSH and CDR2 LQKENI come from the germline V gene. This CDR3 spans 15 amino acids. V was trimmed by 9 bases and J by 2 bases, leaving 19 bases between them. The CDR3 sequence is CASTPGGGLQETQYF. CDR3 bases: TGTGCCAGTACACCCGGAGGGGGGCTACAAGAGACCCAGTACTTC.

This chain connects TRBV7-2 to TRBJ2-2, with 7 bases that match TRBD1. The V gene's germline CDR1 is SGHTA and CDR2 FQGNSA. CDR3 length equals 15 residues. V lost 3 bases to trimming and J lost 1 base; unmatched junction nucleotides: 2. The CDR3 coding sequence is TGTGCCAGCAGCTTGACAGGGAAGAACACCGGGGAGCTGTTTTTT. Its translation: CASSLTGKNTGELFF. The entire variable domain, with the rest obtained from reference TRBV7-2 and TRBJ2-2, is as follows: GAGVSQSPSNKVTEKGKDVELRCDPISGHTALYWYRQSLGQGLEFLIYFQGNSAPDKSGLPSDRFSAERTGGSVSTLTIQRTQQEDSAVYLCASSLTGKNTGELFFGEGSRLTVL.

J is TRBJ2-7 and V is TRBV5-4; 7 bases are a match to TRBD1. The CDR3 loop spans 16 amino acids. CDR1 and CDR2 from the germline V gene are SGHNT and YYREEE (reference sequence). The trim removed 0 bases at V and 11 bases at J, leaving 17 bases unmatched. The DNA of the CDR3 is TGTGCCAGCAGCTTGGCTAGACAGGGATCCCCTACGAGTGAGTACTTC. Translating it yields CASSLARQGSPTSEYF.

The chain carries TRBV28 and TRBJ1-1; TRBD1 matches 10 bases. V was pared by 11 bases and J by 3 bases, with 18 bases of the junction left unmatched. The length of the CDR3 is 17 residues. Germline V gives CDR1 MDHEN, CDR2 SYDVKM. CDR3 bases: TGTGCCGGCATGGCTTTGACAGGGGGCGCGATGCACACTGAAGCTTTCTTT. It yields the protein CAGMALTGGAMHTEAFF.

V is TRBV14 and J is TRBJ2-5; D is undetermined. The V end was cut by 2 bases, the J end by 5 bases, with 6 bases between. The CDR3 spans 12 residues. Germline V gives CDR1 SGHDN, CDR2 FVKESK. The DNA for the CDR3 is TGTGCCAGCAGCCAATATGGCGAGACCCAGTACTTC. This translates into CASSQYGETQYF.

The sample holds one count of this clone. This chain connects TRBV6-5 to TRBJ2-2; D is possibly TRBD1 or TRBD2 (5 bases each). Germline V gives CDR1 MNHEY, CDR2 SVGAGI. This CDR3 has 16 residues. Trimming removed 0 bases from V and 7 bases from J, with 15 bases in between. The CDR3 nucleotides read TGTGCCAGCAGTTACTCGGGGCTAGCCGCGCACGGGGAGCTGTTTTTT. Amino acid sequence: CASSYSGLAAHGELFF.

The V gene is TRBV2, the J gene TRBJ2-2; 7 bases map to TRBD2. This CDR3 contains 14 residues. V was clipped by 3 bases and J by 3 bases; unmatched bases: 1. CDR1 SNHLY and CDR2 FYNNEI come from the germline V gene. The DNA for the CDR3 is TGTGCCAGCAGTGAGGGGGGGTACACCGGGGAGCTGTTTTTT. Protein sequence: CASSEGGYTGELFF.

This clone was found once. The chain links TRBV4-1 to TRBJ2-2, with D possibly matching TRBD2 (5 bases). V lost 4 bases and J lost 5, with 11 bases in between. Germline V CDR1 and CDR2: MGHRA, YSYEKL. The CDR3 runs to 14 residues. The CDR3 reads CASSLSWETGELFF. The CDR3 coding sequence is TGCGCCAGCAGCCTCAGTTGGGAGACCGGGGAGCTGTTTTTT.

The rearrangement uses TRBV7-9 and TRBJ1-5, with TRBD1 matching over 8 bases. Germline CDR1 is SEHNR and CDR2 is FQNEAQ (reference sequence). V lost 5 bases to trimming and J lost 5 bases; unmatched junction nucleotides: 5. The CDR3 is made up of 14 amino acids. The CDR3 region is CASSPDRVDQPQHF. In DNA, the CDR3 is TGTGCCAGCAGCCCGGACAGGGTCGATCAGCCCCAGCATTTT.

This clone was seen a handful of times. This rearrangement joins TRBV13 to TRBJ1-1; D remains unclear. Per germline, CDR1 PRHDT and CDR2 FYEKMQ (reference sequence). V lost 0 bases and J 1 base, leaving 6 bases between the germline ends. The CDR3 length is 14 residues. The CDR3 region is CASSLGWRNTEAFF. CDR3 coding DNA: TGTGCCAGCAGCTTAGGCTGGCGGAACACTGAAGCTTTCTTT. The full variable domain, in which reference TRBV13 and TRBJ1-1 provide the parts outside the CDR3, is AAGVIQSPRHLIKEKRETATLKCYPIPRHDTVYWYQQGPGQDPQFLISFYEKMQSDKGSIPDRFSAQQFSDYHSELNMSSLELGDSALYFCASSLGWRNTEAFFGQGTRLTVV.

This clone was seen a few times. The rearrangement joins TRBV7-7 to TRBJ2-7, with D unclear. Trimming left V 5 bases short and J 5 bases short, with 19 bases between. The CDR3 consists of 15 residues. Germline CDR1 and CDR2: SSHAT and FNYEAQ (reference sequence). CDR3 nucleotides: TGTGCCAGCAGCACCTTGGTTCGAACCGTCGACGAGCAGTACTTC. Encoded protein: CASSTLVRTVDEQYF.

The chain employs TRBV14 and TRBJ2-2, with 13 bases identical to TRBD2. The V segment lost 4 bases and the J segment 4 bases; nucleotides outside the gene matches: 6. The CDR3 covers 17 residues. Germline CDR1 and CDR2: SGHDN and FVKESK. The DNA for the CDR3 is TGTGCCAGCAGCCCTCTACTAGCGGGAGGGCCCACCGGGGAGCTGTTTTTT. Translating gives CASSPLLAGGPTGELFF. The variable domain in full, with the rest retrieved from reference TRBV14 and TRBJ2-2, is EAGVTQFPSHSVIEKGQTVTLRCDPISGHDNLYWYRRVMGKEIKFLLHFVKESKQDESGMPNNRFLAERTGGTYSTLKVQPAELEDSGVYFCASSPLLAGGPTGELFFGEGSRLTVL.

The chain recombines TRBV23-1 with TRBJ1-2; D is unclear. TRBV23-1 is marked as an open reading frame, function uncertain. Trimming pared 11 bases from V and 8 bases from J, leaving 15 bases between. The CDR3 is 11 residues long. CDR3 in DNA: TGCGCCCGCGGGCCTACCCTGGGCTACACCTTC. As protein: CARGPTLGYTF.